This passage covers 25 T cell receptor beta chains from one sample sequenced in a study of cytomegalovirus exposure and HLA in healthy donors. Primers for the PCR totalled 60 Vbeta and 13 Jbeta. The protocol was immunoSEQ multiplex PCR, while the TCRdb copy is restricted to in-frame clones and leaves out a portion. This sample has approximately 44,000 clones, with over 55% found just once. Material for sequencing was PBMCs. These receptor sequences come from a human donor in good health.

This clone was found a few times. V is TRBV6-1 and J is TRBJ2-1; TRBD2 matches 11 bases. Germline V gene lookup returns CDR1 MNHNS and CDR2 SASEGT. The CDR3 covers 13 residues. V shed 9 bases, J shed 8 bases, and the junction held 6 bases outside the gene matches. This CDR3 reads CASVAGGFYEQFF. For the CDR3, the DNA is TGTGCCAGTGTAGCGGGGGGGTTTTATGAGCAGTTCTTC.

The J gene is TRBJ2-1, the V gene TRBV6-4; TRBD1 agrees at 9 bases. Germline loops: CDR1 MRHNA, CDR2 SNTAGT. Germline trimming cut 1 base from V and 6 bases from J; bases unmatched to any gene: 10. The length of the CDR3 is 17 residues. CDR3: CASSDYLGTGRVNEQFF. The CDR3 coding sequence is TGTGCCAGCAGTGACTACCTCGGGACAGGGAGGGTCAATGAGCAGTTCTTC.

The sample holds one count of this clone. The chain's CDR3 is CASRDSTHGYTF. The CDR3 nucleotides are TGTGCCAGTAGGGACAGCACCCATGGCTACACCTTC. V and J are TRBV19 and TRBJ1-2; D may be TRBD1 (6 bases). V was cut by 6 bases and J by 6 bases, with 11 bases left in between. The germline gives CDR1 LNHDA, CDR2 SQIVND (reference sequence). This CDR3 contains 12 residues.

This clone showed up just a few times. The chain uses TRBV5-1 and TRBJ1-1, with a tentative D call TRBD1 (6 bases). V lost 2 bases and J 3 bases, leaving 14 bases between the germline ends. Per the germline V gene, CDR1 is SGHRS and CDR2 is YFSETQ. This CDR3 is 15 amino acids long. CDR3 in amino acids: CASSFRGIEDTEAFF. The CDR3 coding sequence is TGCGCCAGCAGCTTCAGGGGAATTGAGGACACTGAAGCTTTCTTT.

The V gene is TRBV5-1, the J gene TRBJ2-3, with no clear D. Deletions cut 4 bases from V and 3 bases from J, with 9 bases between. The germline V gene encodes CDR1 SGHRS and CDR2 YFSETQ. CDR3 size: 13 residues. For the CDR3, the DNA is TGCGCCAGCAGCGTCCACTCGACAGATACGCAGTATTTT. It is translated as CASSVHSTDTQYF.

As for this clone: At one of its ends the junction is not consistent with the germline gene, which may arise from a read error. Within the sample, other DNA sequences also encode this same CDR3. The V gene is TRBV10-1, the J gene TRBJ1-4; D is ambiguous. The germline CDR1 and CDR2 sequences are WNHNN and SYGVQD (reference sequence). The length of the CDR3 is 14 residues. DNA for the CDR3: TGCGCCAGTAGTGAGAATCGCGGCCCAGTGAAACTGTTTTTT. Protein product: CASSENRGPVKLFF.

This chain joins TRBV30 and TRBJ2-7; 7 bases match TRBD2. CDR1 is GTSNPN, CDR2 SVGIG, per germline (reference sequence). CDR3 length equals 14 residues. The junction had 11 bases not matched to a gene; V was cut back by 7 bases and J by 2 bases. The chain's CDR3 is CASIDGTITYEQYF. The CDR3 coding sequence is TGTGCCTCTATCGACGGGACTATCACCTACGAGCAGTACTTC. Filled out from reference TRBV30 and TRBJ2-7, the complete variable domain reads SQTIHQWPATLVQPVGSPLSLECTVEGTSNPNLYWYRQAAGRGLQLLFYSVGIGQISSEVPQNLSASRPQDRQFILSSKKLLLSDSGFYLCASIDGTITYEQYFGPGTRLTVT.

This clone was observed a single time. This chain uses TRBV19 with TRBJ1-5; TRBD1 matches 9 bases. The V gene end was trimmed by 2 bases and the J gene end by 5 bases; junction bases not matched to a gene: 4. CDR1 and CDR2 from the germline V gene are LNHDA and SQIVND (reference sequence). CDR3 size: 15 residues. The CDR3 sequence is CASSIKTGGHQPQHF. The CDR3 coding sequence is TGTGCCAGTAGTATAAAGACAGGGGGACATCAGCCCCAGCATTTT.

This clone has more than one count but fewer than ten. The chain is built from TRBV6-5 and TRBJ2-6; 7 bases fit TRBD1. V trimming: 4 bases; J trimming: 2 bases; junction bases outside the gene matches: 5. The CDR3 runs 16 residues. The germline V gene has CDR1 MNHEY and CDR2 SVGAGI. The CDR3: CASSSQGSAGANVLTF. DNA of the CDR3: TGTGCCAGCAGTTCACAGGGGAGCGCTGGGGCCAACGTCCTGACTTTC.

The chain is built from TRBV21-1 and TRBJ1-5; the table names TRBD1, a call not compared with the DNA. TRBV21-1 counts as a pseudogene. The CDR3 spans 15 residues. The chain's CDR3 is CASSKVGQNNQPQHF. Written as DNA, the CDR3 is TGTGCCAGCAGCAAAGTAGGACAGAACAATCAGCCCCAGCATTTT.

This clone was recorded only once. The V and J genes are TRBV15 and TRBJ2-3; 11 bases are shared with TRBD2. The CDR3 is made up of 16 amino acids. V dropped 2 bases and J dropped 2; count of bases not matched to a gene: 3. Germline lookup yields CDR1 LNHNV and CDR2 YYDKDF (reference sequence). DNA of the CDR3: TGTGCCACCAGCAGATTGACTAGCGGGGACACAGATACGCAGTATTTT. Translating gives CATSRLTSGDTDTQYF.

This clone occurred once. The chain employs TRBV5-1 and TRBJ2-7; 12 nucleotides agree with TRBD2. The length of the CDR3 is 15 residues. The J segment lost 2 bases and the V segment lost 3 bases, leaving 3 bases of the junction unmatched. Germline CDR1 is SGHRS and CDR2 is YFSETQ. Here the CDR3 reads CASSSASGGAYEQYF. CDR3 DNA: TGCGCCAGCAGCTCGGCTAGCGGGGGGGCCTACGAGCAGTACTTC. The full variable domain, rest sourced from reference TRBV5-1 and TRBJ2-7, is KAGVTQTPRYLIKTRGQQVTLSCSPISGHRSVSWYQQTPGQGLQFLFEYFSETQRNKGNFPGRFSGRQFSNSRSEMNVSTLELGDSALYLCASSSASGGAYEQYFGPGTRLTVT.

CDR3 protein: CASSLRTGLGSPLHF. As DNA, the CDR3 is TGTGCCAGCAGCTTGAGGACAGGGCTGGGGTCACCCCTCCACTTT. The V call is TRBV5-4, the J call TRBJ1-6; 8 bases are a match to TRBD1. J lost 10 bases, V lost 1 base, and 7 bases had no gene match. The CDR3 is made up of 15 amino acids. CDR1 and CDR2 from the germline V gene are SGHNT and YYREEE (reference sequence).

The V call is TRBV19, the J call TRBJ2-7; D possibly corresponds to TRBD1 (5 bases). Germline lookup yields CDR1 LNHDA and CDR2 SQIVND (reference sequence). V lost 5 bases to trimming and J lost 4 bases, with 12 bases between them. This CDR3 is built from 13 residues. CDR3 sequence: CASSATQGYEQYF. CDR3 DNA sequence: TGTGCCAGTAGTGCTACTCAGGGATACGAGCAGTACTTC.

The chain is built from TRBV5-8 and TRBJ2-3; D gene ambiguous. The germline V gene has CDR1 SGHTS and CDR2 YDEGEE. Trimming left V 5 bases short and J 3 bases short, with 10 bases between. CDR3 length: 13 residues. The chain's CDR3 is CASSFDTTDTQYF. The CDR3 DNA follows: TGTGCCAGCAGTTTCGACACTACAGATACGCAGTATTTT.

The rearrangement joins TRBV28 to TRBJ2-7, with 10 bases matching TRBD1. V lost 5 bases to trimming and J lost 7 bases; unmatched junction nucleotides: 26. The CDR3 is 20 amino acids. Germline V lookup: CDR1 MDHEN, CDR2 SYDVKM. The chain's CDR3 is CASSLQVRGMRGQGFGEQYF. In nucleotides, the CDR3 is TGTGCCAGCAGTCTCCAAGTCAGGGGGATGAGGGGACAGGGGTTTGGGGAGCAGTACTTC. The full variable domain, in which reference TRBV28 and TRBJ2-7 provide the parts outside the CDR3, is DVKVTQSSRYLVKRTGEKVFLECVQDMDHENMFWYRQDPGLGLRLIYFSYDVKMKEKGDIPEGYSVSREKKERFSLILESASTNQTSMYLCASSLQVRGMRGQGFGEQYFGPGTRLTVT.

V gene TRBV30 combines with J gene TRBJ1-4; D not certain. CDR1 and CDR2 from the germline V gene are GTSNPN and SVGIG (reference sequence). The ends were cut back, 5 bases at V and 2 bases at J, with 9 bases in the middle. The CDR3 contains 13 residues. The CDR3 bases are TGTGCCTGGGCGGACTATACTAATGAAAAACTGTTTTTT. Its protein is CAWADYTNEKLFF.

V usage is TRBV7-2 and J usage is TRBJ2-1; D is ambiguous. V dropped 1 base and J dropped 9 bases, with 19 bases sitting between them. CDR1 is SGHTA and CDR2 is FQGNSA in the germline V gene. The CDR3 is 16 amino acids. The CDR3 here is CASSLVGSLGSSEQFF. CDR3 DNA sequence: TGTGCCAGCAGCTTAGTTGGCAGCCTGGGCAGCAGTGAGCAGTTCTTC.

This chain joins TRBV15 and TRBJ2-7; a possible D gene is TRBD1 (6 bases). The CDR3 is 14 residues long. Per the germline V gene, CDR1 is LNHNV and CDR2 is YYDKDF (reference sequence). Trimming left V 1 base short and J 3 bases short, with 10 bases between. The CDR3 spells CATSRGVGGYEQYF. The DNA of the CDR3 is TGTGCCACCAGCAGAGGGGTAGGGGGCTACGAGCAGTACTTC.

CDR3 region: CASNALAGGYDTQYF. The CDR3 region has the DNA TGTGCCAGCAATGCTCTAGCGGGGGGGTATGATACGCAGTATTTT. V and J are TRBV2 and TRBJ2-3; 12 positions agree with TRBD2. Germline V gene sequence: CDR1 SNHLY, CDR2 FYNNEI. V shed 7 bases, J shed 6 bases, and the junction held 8 bases outside the gene matches. The CDR3 consists of 15 residues.

The chain employs TRBV5-1 and TRBJ2-3; D remains unclear. The V end was cut by 4 bases, the J end by 4 bases, with 13 bases between. CDR1 is SGHRS and CDR2 is YFSETQ in the germline V gene. The CDR3 is 14 amino acids. DNA for the CDR3: TGCGCCAGCAGCCCTGGCCTCGTCCCAGATACGCAGTATTTT. This translates into CASSPGLVPDTQYF.

Concerning this clone: At one end, the junction sequence differs from germline, possibly due to a read error. This rearrangement joins TRBV14 to TRBJ1-3; TRBD1 is a possible D gene (6 bases). The CDR3 runs to 13 residues. Germline CDR1 SGHDN, CDR2 FVKESK. The CDR3 protein is CASSQDRGSTIYF. DNA of the CDR3: TGTGCCAGCAGCCAAGACAGGGGAAGCACCATATATTTT. Full variable domain (outside the CDR3, taken from reference TRBV14 and TRBJ1-3): EAGVTQFPSHSVIEKGQTVTLRCDPISGHDNLYWYRRVMGKEIKFLLHFVKESKQDESGMPNNRFLAERTGGTYSTLKVQPAELEDSGVYFCASSQDRGSTIYFGEGSWLTVV.

Concerning this clone itself: Compared with germline, one end of the junction differs, possibly owing to a read error. The rearrangement uses TRBV5-4 and TRBJ2-5; unclear D gene. CDR1 and CDR2 from the germline V gene are SGHNT and YYREEE (reference sequence). This CDR3 is 11 amino acids long. CDR3 in DNA: TGTGCCGGCAGCTTGCTGGAGACCCAGTACTTC. Its protein is CAGSLLETQYF.

This clone was detected a few times. The chain has TRBV14 and TRBJ2-7; D possibly corresponds to TRBD1 (5 bases). Trimming removed 5 bases from V and 6 bases from J, with 14 bases in between. Germline V gene lookup returns CDR1 SGHDN and CDR2 FVKESK. CDR3 length: 13 amino acids. The CDR3 DNA reads as TGTGCCAGCAGCTACGACAGACTTGGCGAGCAGTACTTC. Amino acid sequence: CASSYDRLGEQYF.

The chain couples TRBV7-9 to TRBJ2-7; TRBD2 might be the D (5 bases). The length of the CDR3 is 14 residues. CDR1 SEHNR and CDR2 FQNEAQ come from the germline V gene (reference sequence). The V end lost 2 bases, the J end lost 5 bases, and 13 bases lay between the germline ends. CDR3 sequence (DNA): TGTGCCAGCAGCTTAAGCGGAGGTAGGGACGAGCAGTACTTC. Protein product: CASSLSGGRDEQYF.